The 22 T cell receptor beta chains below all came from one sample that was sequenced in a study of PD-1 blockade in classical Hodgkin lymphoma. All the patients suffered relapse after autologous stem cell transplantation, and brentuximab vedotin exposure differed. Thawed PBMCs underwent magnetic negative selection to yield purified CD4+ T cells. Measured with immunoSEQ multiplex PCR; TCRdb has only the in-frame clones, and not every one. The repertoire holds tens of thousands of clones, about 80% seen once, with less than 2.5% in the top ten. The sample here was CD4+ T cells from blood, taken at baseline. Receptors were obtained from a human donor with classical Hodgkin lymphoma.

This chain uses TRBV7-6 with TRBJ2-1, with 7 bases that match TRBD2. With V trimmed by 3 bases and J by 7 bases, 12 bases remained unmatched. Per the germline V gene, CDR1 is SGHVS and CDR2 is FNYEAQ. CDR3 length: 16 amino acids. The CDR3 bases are TGTGCCAGCAGCTTCCGACTAGTTTCGGGGGGTAATGAGCAGTTCTTC. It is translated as CASSFRLVSGGNEQFF.

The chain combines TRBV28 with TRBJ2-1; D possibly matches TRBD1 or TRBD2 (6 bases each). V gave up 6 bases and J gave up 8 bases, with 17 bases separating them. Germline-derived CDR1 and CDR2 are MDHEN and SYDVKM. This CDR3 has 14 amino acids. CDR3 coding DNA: TGTGCCAGCAGGACGACTAGAGGGGGAGATGAGCAGTTCTTC. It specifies CASRTTRGGDEQFF.

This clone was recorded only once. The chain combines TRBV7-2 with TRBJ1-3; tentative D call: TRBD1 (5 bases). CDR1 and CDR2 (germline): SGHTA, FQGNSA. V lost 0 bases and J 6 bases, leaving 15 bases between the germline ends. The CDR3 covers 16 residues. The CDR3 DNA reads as TGTGCCAGCAGCTTAGCGCTCGGGGCACAAAAAAACACCATATATTTT. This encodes CASSLALGAQKNTIYF.

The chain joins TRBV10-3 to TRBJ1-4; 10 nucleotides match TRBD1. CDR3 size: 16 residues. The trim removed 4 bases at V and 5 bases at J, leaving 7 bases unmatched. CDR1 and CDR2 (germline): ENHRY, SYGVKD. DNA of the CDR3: TGTGCCATCAGTGCCTCGGAGGACAGGGGGAATGAAAAACTGTTTTTT. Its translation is CAISASEDRGNEKLFF.

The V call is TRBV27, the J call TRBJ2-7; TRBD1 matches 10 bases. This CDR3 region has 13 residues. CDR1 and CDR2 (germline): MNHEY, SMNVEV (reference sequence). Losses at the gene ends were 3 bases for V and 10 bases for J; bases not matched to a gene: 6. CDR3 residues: CASSFDRGQGQYF. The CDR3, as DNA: TGTGCCAGCAGTTTTGACAGGGGGCAAGGACAGTACTTC.

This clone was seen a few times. The CDR3 bases are TGTGCCAGCAGCGTAGTGGACAAGGAAGCTTTCTTT. This codes for CASSVVDKEAFF. The V and J genes are TRBV9 and TRBJ1-1, with a possible D match to TRBD1 (5 bases). This CDR3 contains 12 residues. Germline CDR1 and CDR2: SGDLS and YYNGEE. Trimming removed 0 bases from V and 8 bases from J, with 8 bases in between.

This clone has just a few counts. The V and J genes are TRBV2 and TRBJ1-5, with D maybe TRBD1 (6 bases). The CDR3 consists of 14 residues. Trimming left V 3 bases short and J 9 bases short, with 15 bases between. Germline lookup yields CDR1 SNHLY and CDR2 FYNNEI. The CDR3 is CASSENRAGAPQHF. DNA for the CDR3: TGTGCCAGCAGTGAGAACAGGGCAGGGGCGCCCCAGCATTTT.

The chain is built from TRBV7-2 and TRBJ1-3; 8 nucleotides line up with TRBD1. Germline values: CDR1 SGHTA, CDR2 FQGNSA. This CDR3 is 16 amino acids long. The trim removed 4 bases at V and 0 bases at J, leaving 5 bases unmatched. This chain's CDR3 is CASSYWTGSSGNTIYF. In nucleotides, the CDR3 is TGTGCCAGCAGCTACTGGACAGGGAGCTCTGGAAACACCATATATTTT.

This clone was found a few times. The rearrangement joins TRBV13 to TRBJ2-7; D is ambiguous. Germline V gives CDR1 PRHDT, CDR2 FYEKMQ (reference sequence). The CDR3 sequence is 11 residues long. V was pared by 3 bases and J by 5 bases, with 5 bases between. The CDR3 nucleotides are TGTGCCAGCAGCTTTAGGGACGAGCAGTACTTC. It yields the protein CASSFRDEQYF.

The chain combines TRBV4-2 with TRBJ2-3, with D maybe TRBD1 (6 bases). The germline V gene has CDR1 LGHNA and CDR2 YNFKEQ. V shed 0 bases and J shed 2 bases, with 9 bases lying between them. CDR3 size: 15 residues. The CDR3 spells CASSQDWDNTDTQYF. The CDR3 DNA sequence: TGTGCCAGCAGCCAAGATTGGGACAACACAGATACGCAGTATTTT.

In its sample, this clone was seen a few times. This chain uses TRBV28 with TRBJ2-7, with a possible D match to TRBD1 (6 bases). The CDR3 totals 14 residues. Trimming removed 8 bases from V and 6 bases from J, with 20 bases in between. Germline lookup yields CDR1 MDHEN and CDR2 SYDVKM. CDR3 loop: CASRDTYRIGEQYF. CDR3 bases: TGTGCCAGCCGGGACACCTATAGGATCGGCGAGCAGTACTTC.

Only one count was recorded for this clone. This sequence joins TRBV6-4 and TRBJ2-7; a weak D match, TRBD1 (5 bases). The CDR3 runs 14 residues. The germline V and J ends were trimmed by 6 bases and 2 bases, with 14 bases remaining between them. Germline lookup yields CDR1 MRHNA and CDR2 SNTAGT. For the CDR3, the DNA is TGTGCCAGCAGCCCCTGGGGCGGACCCTACGAGCAGTACTTC. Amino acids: CASSPWGGPYEQYF.

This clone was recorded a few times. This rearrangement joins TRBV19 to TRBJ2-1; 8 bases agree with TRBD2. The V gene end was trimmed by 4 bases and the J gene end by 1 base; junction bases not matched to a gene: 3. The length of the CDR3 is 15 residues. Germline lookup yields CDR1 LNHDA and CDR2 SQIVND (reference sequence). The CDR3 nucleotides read TGTGCCAGTAGTACCAGCGGGGGATCCTACAATGAGCAGTTCTTC. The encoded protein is CASSTSGGSYNEQFF. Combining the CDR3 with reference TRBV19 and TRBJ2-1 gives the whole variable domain DGGITQSPKYLFRKEGQNVTLSCEQNLNHDAMYWYRQDPGQGLRLIYYSQIVNDFQKGDIAEGYSVSREKKESFPLTVTSAQKNPTAFYLCASSTSGGSYNEQFFGPGTRLTVL.

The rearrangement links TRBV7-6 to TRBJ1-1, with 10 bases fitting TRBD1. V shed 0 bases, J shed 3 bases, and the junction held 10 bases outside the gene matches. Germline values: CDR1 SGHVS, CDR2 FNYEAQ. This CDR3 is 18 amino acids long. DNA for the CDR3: TGTGCCAGCAGCTTAGCCCTAGACAGGGGGCGCCTGTACACTGAAGCTTTCTTT. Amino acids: CASSLALDRGRLYTEAFF. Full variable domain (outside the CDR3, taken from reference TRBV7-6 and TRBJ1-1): GAGVSQSPRYKVTKRGQDVALRCDPISGHVSLYWYRQALGQGPEFLTYFNYEAQQDKSGLPNDRFSAERPEGSISTLTIQRTEQRDSAMYRCASSLALDRGRLYTEAFFGQGTRLTVV.

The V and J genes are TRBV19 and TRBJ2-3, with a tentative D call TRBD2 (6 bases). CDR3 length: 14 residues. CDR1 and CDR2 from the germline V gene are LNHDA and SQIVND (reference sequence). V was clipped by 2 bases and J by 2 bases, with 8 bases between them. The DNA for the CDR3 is TGTGCCAGTAGTATAACGGGAGACACAGATACGCAGTATTTT. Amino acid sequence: CASSITGDTDTQYF.

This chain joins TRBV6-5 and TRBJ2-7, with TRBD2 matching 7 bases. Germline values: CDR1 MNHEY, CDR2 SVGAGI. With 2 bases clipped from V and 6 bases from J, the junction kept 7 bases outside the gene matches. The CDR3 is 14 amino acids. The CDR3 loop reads CASSYIAGSTEQYF. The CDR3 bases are TGTGCCAGCAGTTACATAGCGGGCTCTACCGAGCAGTACTTC.

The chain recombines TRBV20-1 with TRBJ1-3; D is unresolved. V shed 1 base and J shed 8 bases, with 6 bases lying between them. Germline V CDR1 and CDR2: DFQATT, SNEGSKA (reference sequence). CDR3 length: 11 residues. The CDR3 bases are TGCAGTGCTAGAGGAGTGGACACCATATATTTT. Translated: CSARGVDTIYF.

This chain's CDR3 is CASSFSGHIYYGYTF. The CDR3 DNA reads as TGTGCCAGCAGTTTCTCGGGACATATATACTATGGCTACACCTTC. The chain combines TRBV28 with TRBJ1-2, with D maybe TRBD1 (6 bases). The CDR3 runs 15 residues. Germline-derived CDR1 and CDR2 are MDHEN and SYDVKM. V lost 3 bases to trimming and J lost 3 bases, with 14 bases between them.

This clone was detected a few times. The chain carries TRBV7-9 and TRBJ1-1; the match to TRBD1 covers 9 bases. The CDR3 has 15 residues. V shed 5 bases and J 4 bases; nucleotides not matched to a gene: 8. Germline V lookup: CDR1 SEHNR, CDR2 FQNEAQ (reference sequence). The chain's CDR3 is CASSRTGQGGTEAFF. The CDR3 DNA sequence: TGTGCCAGCAGCCGAACGGGACAGGGTGGCACTGAAGCTTTCTTT. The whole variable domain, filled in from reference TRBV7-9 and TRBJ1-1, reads DTGVSQNPRHKITKRGQNVTFRCDPISEHNRLYWYRQTLGQGPEFLTYFQNEAQLEKSRLLSDRFSAERPKGSFSTLEIQRTEQGDSAMYLCASSRTGQGGTEAFFGQGTRLTVV.

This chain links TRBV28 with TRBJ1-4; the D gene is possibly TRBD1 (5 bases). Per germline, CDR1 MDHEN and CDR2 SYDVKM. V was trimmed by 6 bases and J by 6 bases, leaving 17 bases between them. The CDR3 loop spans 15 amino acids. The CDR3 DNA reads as TGTGCCAGCAGCGGATCAGGGAGGTTGGATGAAAAACTGTTTTTT. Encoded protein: CASSGSGRLDEKLFF.

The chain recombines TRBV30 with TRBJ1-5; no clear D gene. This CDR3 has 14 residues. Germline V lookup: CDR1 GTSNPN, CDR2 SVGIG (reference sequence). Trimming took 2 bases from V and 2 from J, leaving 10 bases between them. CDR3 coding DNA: TGTGCCTGGAGTAATTTCATGGGCAATCAGCCCCAGCATTTT. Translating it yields CAWSNFMGNQPQHF.

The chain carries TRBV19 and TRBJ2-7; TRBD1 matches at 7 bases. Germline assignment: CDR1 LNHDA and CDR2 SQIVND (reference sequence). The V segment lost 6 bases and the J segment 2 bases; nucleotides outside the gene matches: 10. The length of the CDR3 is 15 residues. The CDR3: CASSPRGPETYEQYF. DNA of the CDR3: TGTGCCAGTAGCCCAAGGGGGCCCGAGACCTACGAGCAGTACTTC.